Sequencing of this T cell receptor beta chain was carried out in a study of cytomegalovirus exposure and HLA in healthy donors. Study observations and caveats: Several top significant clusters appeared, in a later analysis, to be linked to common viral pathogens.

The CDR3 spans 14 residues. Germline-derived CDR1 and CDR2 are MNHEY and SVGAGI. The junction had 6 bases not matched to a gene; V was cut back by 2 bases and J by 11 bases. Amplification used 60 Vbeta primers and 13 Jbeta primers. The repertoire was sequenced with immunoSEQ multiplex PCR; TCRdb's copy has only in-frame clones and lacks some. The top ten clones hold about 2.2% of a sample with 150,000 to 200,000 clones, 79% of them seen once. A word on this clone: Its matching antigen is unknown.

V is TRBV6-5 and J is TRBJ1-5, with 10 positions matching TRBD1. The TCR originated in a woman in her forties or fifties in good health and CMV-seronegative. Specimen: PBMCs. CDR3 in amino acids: CASSYMEDRGTQHF. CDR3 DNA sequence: TGTGCCAGCAGTTACATGGAGGACAGGGGGACCCAGCATTTT.